The table lists the clone carrying this T cell receptor (beta chain) with a few counts. What it recognizes is unknown. V dropped 2 bases and J dropped 2 bases, with 6 bases sitting between them. This CDR3 contains 13 residues. Germline CDR1 SGHTA, CDR2 FQGNSA. The record originates from a study of T cell responses to AZD1222 COVID-19 vaccine. Assay: immunoSEQ multiplex PCR; the TCRdb copy retains only in-frame clones and omits some. The sample records approximately 71,000 clones, 88% being singletons. Study-level results: Rises in breadth and depth of Spike-specific TCRs came after two AZD1222 doses. Close to half of all spike-specific TCRs reportedly target regions of the variants that are unmutated. Vaccine-associated CD4 TCRs ranged over spike, dominating at 160-218 and 743-854. Clonal diversity may have been underestimated in mostly white British donors.

This clonotype originated in an adult in good health. The chain joins TRBV7-2 to TRBJ2-5; no definite D call. The input for sequencing was peripheral blood, taken on day 0 of AZD1222 vaccination. DNA for the CDR3: TGTGCCAGCAGCTTAACTTGGCAAGAGACCCAGTACTTC. It yields the protein CASSLTWQETQYF.